These 23 T cell receptor beta chains were all obtained from the same sample, sequenced in a study of T cells in Graves' hyperthyroidism and ophthalmopathy. Amplified TCR beta CDR3 regions came from RNA transcripts. The primer set for the first-round RT-PCR of the TCR CDR3 was HTBI. Via MiXCR, TCRdb re-called the multiplex PCR reads, giving one row per CDR3 protein. This table holds 500,000 to 600,000 distinct CDR3 sequences, roughly a sixth found once. Source material: blood. The receptors here all came from a woman younger than 35 with Graves' hyperthyroidism.

This clonotype was seen repeatedly, ten times or more. The V gene is TRBV20-1, the J gene TRBJ2-7; 7 positions agree with TRBD1. This CDR3 is 12 amino acids long. Germline assignment: CDR1 DFQATT and CDR2 SNEGSKA (reference sequence). J was trimmed by 3 bases and V by 5 bases; bases with no gene match: 4. DNA of the CDR3: TGCAGTGCTCCCGACAGGGACTACGAGCAGTACTTC. This gives the protein CSAPDRDYEQYF.

The chain recombines TRBV6-1 with TRBJ1-5, with D possibly TRBD1 on 5 matching bases. The V gene's germline CDR1 is MNHNS and CDR2 SASEGT. V lost 5 bases, J lost 2 bases, and 16 bases lay in between. The CDR3 runs 16 residues. The CDR3 sequence: CASSSLPGGGNQPQHF. The CDR3 DNA is TGTGCCAGCAGTTCTCTCCCGGGGGGGGGCAATCAGCCCCAGCATTTT.

The chain carries TRBV11-3 and TRBJ1-1, with D perhaps TRBD1 (5 bases). This CDR3 comprises 12 residues. Germline CDR1 SGHNT, CDR2 YENEEA. The ends were cut back, 8 bases at V and 4 bases at J, with 11 bases in the middle. The CDR3 DNA follows: TGTGCCAGCCGGCTGGGGGGCACTGAAGCTTTCTTT. Amino acids: CASRLGGTEAFF.

The chain joins TRBV29-1 to TRBJ2-2, with D maybe TRBD1 (6 bases). CDR3 length equals 13 residues. CDR1 and CDR2 from the germline V gene are SQVTM and ANQGSEA. V was clipped by 6 bases and J by 4 bases, with 12 bases between them. The DNA of the CDR3 is TGCAGCGTCGTTGGGACACTCACCGGGGAGCTGTTTTTT. Its translation: CSVVGTLTGELFF.

This clonotype turned up a few times. This chain links TRBV19 with TRBJ2-7; either TRBD1 or TRBD2 may supply D (5 bases each). Trimming stripped 2 bases from V and 3 bases from J, with 14 bases between. In germline, CDR1 is LNHDA, CDR2 SQIVND (reference sequence). The CDR3 sequence is 15 residues long. CDR3 loop: CASSILGDTDYEQYF. In nucleotides, the CDR3 is TGTGCCAGTAGTATACTGGGGGATACGGACTACGAGCAGTACTTC. Looking up the rest from reference TRBV19 and TRBJ2-7 gives the full variable domain: DGGITQSPKYLFRKEGQNVTLSCEQNLNHDAMYWYRQDPGQGLRLIYYSQIVNDFQKGDIAEGYSVSREKKESFPLTVTSAQKNPTAFYLCASSILGDTDYEQYFGPGTRLTVT.

The chain has TRBV7-9 and TRBJ1-4; no reliable D call. V lost 1 base to trimming and J lost 3 bases, with 6 bases between them. Germline V gene sequence: CDR1 SEHNR, CDR2 FQNEAQ (reference sequence). The CDR3 has 14 amino acids. The CDR3 bases are TGTGCCAGCAGCTTAGGCTCCTCTAATGAAAAACTGTTTTTT. Translated: CASSLGSSNEKLFF.

This clonotype was picked up many times. J is TRBJ2-7 and V is TRBV6-1; no clear D gene. The CDR3 totals 12 residues. Germline V gene lookup returns CDR1 MNHNS and CDR2 SASEGT. Trimming took 1 base from V and 6 from J, leaving 7 bases between them. The CDR3 spells CASSEEWGEQYF. DNA for the CDR3: TGTGCCAGCAGTGAAGAATGGGGCGAGCAGTACTTC.

This chain uses TRBV20-1 with TRBJ1-5; D is perhaps TRBD1 (5 bases). Germline V gene lookup returns CDR1 DFQATT and CDR2 SNEGSKA (reference sequence). The CDR3 extends over 13 amino acids. Trimming took 8 bases from V and 4 from J, leaving 15 bases between them. CDR3 sequence (DNA): TGCAGTACCTCGAGGGGACCTAATCAGCCCCAGCATTTT. This sequence encodes CSTSRGPNQPQHF.

Of note for this clonotype: A much bigger clone sits one base away, suggesting this may be a read error. The V and J genes are TRBV24-1 and TRBJ1-2; 11 nucleotides agree with TRBD1. CDR1 and CDR2 (germline): KGHDR, SFDVKD. After removal of 11 bases from V and 7 bases from J, the junction contained 8 bases not matched to a gene. The CDR3 is 13 amino acids. The CDR3 DNA follows: TGTGCCATCGAACGGGACAGGGGGAGTGGCTACACCTTC. Its translation is CAIERDRGSGYTF.

The chain is built from TRBV28 and TRBJ1-4; 8 nucleotides line up with TRBD1. From germline, CDR1 is MDHEN and CDR2 SYDVKM. The CDR3 runs 17 residues. The V gene end was trimmed by 3 bases and the J gene end by 0 bases; junction bases not matched to a gene: 6. As DNA, the CDR3 is TGTGCCAGCAGTTTCCGAGGACAGGGTGCAACTAATGAAAAACTGTTTTTT. Protein sequence: CASSFRGQGATNEKLFF.

The chain links TRBV7-9 to TRBJ2-5, with 9 bases fitting TRBD2. Trimming cost V 5 bases and J 7 bases; bases outside gene matches: 11. This CDR3 is built from 15 residues. The germline gives CDR1 SEHNR, CDR2 FQNEAQ (reference sequence). CDR3 in amino acids: CASSLLLAGAGTQYF. CDR3 in DNA: TGTGCCAGCAGCCTCTTATTAGCGGGGGCGGGGACCCAGTACTTC.

Many counts were recorded for this clonotype. This chain uses TRBV7-2 with TRBJ2-1, with D possibly matching TRBD1 (6 bases). Germline values: CDR1 SGHTA, CDR2 FQGNSA. This CDR3 region has 14 residues. Trimming cost V 1 base and J 8 bases, with 12 bases left between them. CDR3 residues: CASSLESGVHEQFF. The CDR3 coding sequence is TGTGCCAGCAGCTTAGAGTCAGGGGTGCATGAGCAGTTCTTC.

This clonotype was observed a few times. The chain has TRBV7-9 and TRBJ1-2; D not resolved. The CDR3 is 13 residues long. Germline V lookup: CDR1 SEHNR, CDR2 FQNEAQ (reference sequence). Trimming stripped 3 bases from V and 7 bases from J, with 12 bases between. As DNA, the CDR3 is TGTGCCAGCAGCTTCGGACCCGAGGGTGGCTACACCTTC. As protein: CASSFGPEGGYTF.

The rearrangement uses TRBV20-1 and TRBJ1-1, with D perhaps TRBD1 (5 bases). Trimming shortened V by 0 bases and J by 5 bases, and 19 bases separated the two germline ends. Germline V CDR1 and CDR2: DFQATT, SNEGSKA (reference sequence). The CDR3 is made up of 16 amino acids. The CDR3 loop reads CSARDTDWGRETEAFF. Here the CDR3 DNA reads TGCAGTGCTAGAGATACCGATTGGGGGAGGGAGACTGAAGCTTTCTTT.

This clonotype occurred a few times. In nucleotides, the CDR3 is TGTGCCACCAGCAGTTCAACCTTGCAGTACTTC. This codes for CATSSSTLQYF. The chain joins TRBV15 to TRBJ2-7; the D is unclear. Germline V gene lookup returns CDR1 LNHNV and CDR2 YYDKDF (reference sequence). The CDR3 runs to 11 residues. V was trimmed by 3 bases and J by 9 bases, leaving 9 bases between them.

V usage is TRBV6-2 or TRBV6-3 and J usage is TRBJ2-6, with unresolved D. The CDR3 runs 16 residues. Looked up from germline, CDR1 is MNHEY and CDR2 is SVGEGT. Trimming stripped 0 bases from V and 0 bases from J, with 6 bases between. CDR3 residues: CASSYSGSSGANVLTF. In DNA form, the CDR3 reads TGTGCCAGCAGTTACTCAGGCAGCTCTGGGGCCAACGTCCTGACTTTC.

This clonotype was seen ten or more times. The chain couples TRBV3-1 to TRBJ2-7; 11 bases line up with TRBD1. Germline lookup yields CDR1 LGHDT and CDR2 YNNKEL (reference sequence). Trimming took 4 bases from V and 7 from J; bases not matched to a gene: 9. The CDR3 totals 15 residues. This CDR3 reads CASSRNGQGAAEQYF. DNA for the CDR3: TGTGCCAGCAGCCGCAATGGACAGGGGGCCGCGGAGCAGTACTTC.

This clonotype was counted many times. The chain uses TRBV9 and TRBJ2-3; D uncertain. The CDR3 runs 13 residues. Germline values: CDR1 SGDLS, CDR2 YYNGEE. V was clipped by 3 bases and J by 7 bases, with 12 bases between them. In DNA, the CDR3 is TGTGCCAGCAGCGGACCGATACTCCATACGCAGTATTTT. Translated, it gives CASSGPILHTQYF.

This clonotype was counted many times. The CDR3 protein is CASSESAFGVTLGFF. The DNA of the CDR3 is TGTGCCAGCAGTGAATCAGCGTTCGGGGTGACCTTGGGTTTCTTT. The gene calls are TRBV2 and TRBJ1-1; unclear D gene. The CDR3 has 15 amino acids. V lost 2 bases to trimming and J lost 13 bases, with 23 bases between them. Germline CDR1 is SNHLY and CDR2 is FYNNEI.

The rearrangement links TRBV19 to TRBJ2-1; D is unresolved. The CDR3 totals 16 residues. Germline V gene lookup returns CDR1 LNHDA and CDR2 SQIVND (reference sequence). V was shortened by 1 base and J by 0 bases, with 10 bases between the two germline ends. As DNA, the CDR3 is TGTGCCAGTAGTATAGGTGGCGGAAGCTCCTACAATGAGCAGTTCTTC. It yields the protein CASSIGGGSSYNEQFF.

This clonotype was detected ten times or more. The chain has TRBV20-1 and TRBJ1-4; 7 positions agree with TRBD1. Germline trimming cut 4 bases from V and 3 bases from J; bases unmatched to any gene: 5. The CDR3 is 14 amino acids. Germline-derived CDR1 and CDR2 are DFQATT and SNEGSKA (reference sequence). CDR3 loop: CSANPGQPNEKLFF. CDR3 nucleotides: TGCAGTGCTAACCCGGGACAGCCTAATGAAAAACTGTTTTTT.

The V call is TRBV19, the J call TRBJ2-2; the match to TRBD1 covers 7 bases. V trimming: 8 bases; J trimming: 5 bases; junction bases outside the gene matches: 11. CDR1 is LNHDA and CDR2 is SQIVND in the germline V gene (reference sequence). This CDR3 is built from 15 residues. CDR3 nucleotides: TGTGCCAGTGGTAAACAGGGGAAAAAGACCGGGGAGCTGTTTTTT. Its protein is CASGKQGKKTGELFF. Based on the CDR3 plus reference TRBV19 and TRBJ2-2, the full variable domain is DGGITQSPKYLFRKEGQNVTLSCEQNLNHDAMYWYRQDPGQGLRLIYYSQIVNDFQKGDIAEGYSVSREKKESFPLTVTSAQKNPTAFYLCASGKQGKKTGELFFGEGSRLTVL.

Only a few counts were recorded for this clonotype. The chain carries TRBV6-1 and TRBJ2-1, with 8 bases aligning to TRBD2. This CDR3 spans 15 amino acids. Trimming cost V 6 bases and J 2 bases; bases outside gene matches: 6. CDR1 is MNHNS, CDR2 SASEGT, per germline. CDR3 coding DNA: TGTGCCAGCAGCCAAGTAGCGGGAACCTACAATGAGCAGTTCTTC. Residues: CASSQVAGTYNEQFF.